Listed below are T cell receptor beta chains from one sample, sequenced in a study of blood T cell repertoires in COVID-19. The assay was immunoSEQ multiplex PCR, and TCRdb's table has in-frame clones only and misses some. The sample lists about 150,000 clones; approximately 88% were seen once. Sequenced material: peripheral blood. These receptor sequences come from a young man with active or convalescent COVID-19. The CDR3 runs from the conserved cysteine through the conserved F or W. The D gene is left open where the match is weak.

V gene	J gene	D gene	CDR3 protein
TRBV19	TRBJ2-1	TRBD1	CASNDRDNEQFF
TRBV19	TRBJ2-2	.	CASHRGAGAGELFF
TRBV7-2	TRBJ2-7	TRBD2	CASSFSGGTYEQYF
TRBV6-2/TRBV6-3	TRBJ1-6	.	CASSRGFSPLHF
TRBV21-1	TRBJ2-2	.	CASSKANPSRTGELFF
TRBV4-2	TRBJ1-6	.	CASSRSLSSSYNSPLHF
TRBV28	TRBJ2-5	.	CASSYERTLQETQYF
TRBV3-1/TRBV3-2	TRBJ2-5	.	CASSQGSGVWETQYF
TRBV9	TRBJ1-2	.	CASSGETSSGYTF
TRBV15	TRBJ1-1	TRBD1	CATSLLTGGGFAEAFF
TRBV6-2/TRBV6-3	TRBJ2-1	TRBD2	CASTYTGTSGQFEQFF
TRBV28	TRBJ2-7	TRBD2	CASSLTSGPPYEQYF
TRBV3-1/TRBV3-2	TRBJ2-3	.	CASSHSTSDTQYF
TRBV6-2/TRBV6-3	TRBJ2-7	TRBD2	CASSGTIYEQYF
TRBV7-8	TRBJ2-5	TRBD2	CASNRRVGLAPQETQYF
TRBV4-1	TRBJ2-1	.	CASSPPSQGIDEQFF
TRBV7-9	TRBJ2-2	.	CASSLSGSGGELFF
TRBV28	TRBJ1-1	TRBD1	CAIIKGQANTEAFF
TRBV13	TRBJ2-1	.	CASSLGRVGNEQFF
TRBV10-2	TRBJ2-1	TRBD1	CASREQGASNEQFF
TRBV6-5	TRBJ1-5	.	CASSVKGQPQHF
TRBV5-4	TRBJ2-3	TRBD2	CASSTGLAGPTDTQYF
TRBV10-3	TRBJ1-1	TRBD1	CAISATGQGGTEAFF
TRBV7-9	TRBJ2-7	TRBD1	CASSADRDDEQYF
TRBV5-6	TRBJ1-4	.	CASSLLGRANEKLFF
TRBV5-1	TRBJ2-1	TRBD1	CASTPDRGRNEQFF
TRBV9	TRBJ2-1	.	CASSVDTYNEQFF
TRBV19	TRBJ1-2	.	CASNDFRVSGYGYTF
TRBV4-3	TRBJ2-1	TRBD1	CASSQETGGSYNEQFF
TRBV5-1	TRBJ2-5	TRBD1	CASSFRQGGQETQYF
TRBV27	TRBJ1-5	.	CASGRNSNQPQHF
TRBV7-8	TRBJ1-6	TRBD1	CASSPRQGSPLHF
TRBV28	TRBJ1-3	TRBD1	CASSLIPGQGSGNTIYF
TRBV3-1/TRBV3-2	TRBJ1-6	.	CASSQDQGLIYSPLHF
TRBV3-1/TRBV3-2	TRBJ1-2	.	CASSQDRYPGGGYTF
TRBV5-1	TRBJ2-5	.	CASSGDTQETQYF
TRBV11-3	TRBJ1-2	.	CASSPMLGATRGYTF
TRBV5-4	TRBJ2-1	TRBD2	CASSWGSGTSGRREQFF
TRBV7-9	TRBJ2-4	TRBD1	CASSLSDRVGYIQYF